This section outlines one TCR beta chain sequence together with its context. The CDR3 length is 12 residues. The germline gives CDR1 SEHNR, CDR2 FQNEAQ (reference sequence). V was clipped by 2 bases and J by 5 bases, with 6 bases between them. This table comes from immunoSEQ multiplex PCR, and its TCRdb copy is limited to in-frame clones, with some not included. The sample lists 87,000 or so clones, roughly 76% occurring once. This entry comes from a study of blood T cell repertoires in COVID-19. This receptor was taken from a woman older than 75 with active or convalescent COVID-19. This sequence joins TRBV7-9 and TRBJ2-5; D gene ambiguous. Sequencing used peripheral blood. This chain's CDR3 is CASSLSLETQYF. Written as DNA, the CDR3 is TGTGCCAGCAGCTTATCTCTGGAGACCCAGTACTTC.